A single sample is the source of the 3 T cell receptor beta chains below, sequenced in a study of blood T cells in healthy people across ages. A sample-barcoded 5' primer and a J-beta primer mix were used in a second PCR of roughly 7 to 11 cycles. Each CDR3 protein is one row after TCRdb ran MiXCR on the 5' RACE reads. The repertoire includes about 830,000 distinct CDR3 sequences, roughly 60% of them detected once, and about a quarter sits in the top ten. Sequencing was performed on blood. The receptors were sampled from a man under 40 in good health.

This rearrangement joins TRBV29-1 to TRBJ2-5; no reliable D call. Germline CDR1 SQVTM, CDR2 ANQGSEA. The germline V and J ends were trimmed by 5 bases and 2 bases, with 6 bases remaining between them. CDR3 length: 11 residues. The chain's CDR3 is CSVLVQETQYF. CDR3 DNA: TGCAGCGTTCTGGTTCAAGAGACCCAGTACTTC.

The genes are TRBV3-1 and TRBJ2-2, with 7 bases lining up with TRBD2. Germline CDR1 is LGHDT and CDR2 is YNNKEL (reference sequence). The CDR3 is made up of 20 amino acids. The junction had 15 bases not matched to a gene; V was cut back by 1 base and J by 1 base. The CDR3 sequence is CASSQVLFLGASGNTGELFF. The CDR3 region has the DNA TGTGCCAGCAGCCAAGTACTATTTCTCGGAGCTAGCGGGAACACCGGGGAGCTGTTTTTT.

This sequence joins TRBV19 and TRBJ2-3; D is perhaps TRBD1 or TRBD2 (5 bases each). From germline, CDR1 is LNHDA and CDR2 SQIVND (reference sequence). CDR3 size: 15 residues. V was clipped by 4 bases and J by 4 bases, with 15 bases between them. CDR3 nucleotide sequence: TGTGCCAGTAGTAAGGCAGGGTGGGGAGCAGATACGCAGTATTTT. Amino acids: CASSKAGWGADTQYF.